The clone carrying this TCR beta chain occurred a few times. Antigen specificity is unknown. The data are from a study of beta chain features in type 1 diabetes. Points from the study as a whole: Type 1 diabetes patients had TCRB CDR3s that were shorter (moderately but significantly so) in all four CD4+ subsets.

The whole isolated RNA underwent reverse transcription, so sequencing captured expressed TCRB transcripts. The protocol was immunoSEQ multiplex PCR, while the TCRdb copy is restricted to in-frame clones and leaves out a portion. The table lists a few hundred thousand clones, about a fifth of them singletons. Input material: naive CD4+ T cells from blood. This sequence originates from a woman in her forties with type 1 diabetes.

The CDR3 region is CSAETTGPASGNTIYF. CDR3 sequence (DNA): TGCAGCGCCGAAACGACAGGGCCCGCCTCTGGAAACACCATATATTTT. This chain uses TRBV29-1 with TRBJ1-3; 7 nucleotides match TRBD1. The ends lost 7 bases at V and 0 bases at J; junction bases unmatched: 12. This CDR3 contains 16 residues. Germline V gene lookup returns CDR1 SQVTM and CDR2 ANQGSEA.